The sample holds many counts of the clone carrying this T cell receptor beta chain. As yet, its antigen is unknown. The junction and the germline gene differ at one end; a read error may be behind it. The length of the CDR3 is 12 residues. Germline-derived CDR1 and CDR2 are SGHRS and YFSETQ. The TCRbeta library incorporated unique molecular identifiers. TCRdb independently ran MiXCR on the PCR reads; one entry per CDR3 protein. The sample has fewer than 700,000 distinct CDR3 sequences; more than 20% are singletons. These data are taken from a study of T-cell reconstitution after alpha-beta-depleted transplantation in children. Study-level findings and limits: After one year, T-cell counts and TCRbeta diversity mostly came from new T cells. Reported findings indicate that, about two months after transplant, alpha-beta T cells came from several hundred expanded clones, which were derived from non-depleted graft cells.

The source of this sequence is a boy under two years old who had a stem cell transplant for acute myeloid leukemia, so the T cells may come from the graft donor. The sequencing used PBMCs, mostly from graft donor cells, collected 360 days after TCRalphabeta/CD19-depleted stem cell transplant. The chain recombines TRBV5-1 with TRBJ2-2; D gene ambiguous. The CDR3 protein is CASSLDTGELFF. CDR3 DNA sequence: TGTGCCAGCAGTTTGGACACCGGGGAGCTGTTTTTT.